The clone carrying this T cell receptor beta chain was seen a few times. Its specificity is unknown. The data were obtained in a study of beta chain features in type 1 diabetes. Study background: All samples combined gave about 100 million sorted cells for examination.

Broader study findings: All four CD4+ subsets of Type 1 diabetes patients contained TCRB CDR3s that were moderately but significantly shorter. The study found that naive, central memory and Treg TCRB repertoires appeared more similar in patients than in healthy donors. PCR might pick shorter templates more often, in the same way for patients and controls.

Investigators reverse transcribed all isolated RNA, so they sequenced expressed TCRB transcripts. Assay: immunoSEQ multiplex PCR; the TCRdb copy retains only in-frame clones and omits some. The profile shows hundreds of thousands of clones, roughly a sixth of them singletons. V was clipped by 0 bases and J by 3 bases, with 16 bases between them. The CDR3 has 16 amino acids. In germline, CDR1 is SGHRS, CDR2 YFSETQ. Sample: naive CD4+ T cells from blood. The chain has TRBV5-1 and TRBJ2-7; D uncertain. The sequence derives from a man in his late teens or twenties in good health. In nucleotides, the CDR3 is TGCGCCAGCAGCTTGGATTGGCATAAGGGCGTCTACGAGCAGTACTTC. Translated, it gives CASSLDWHKGVYEQYF.